One sample yielded the 21 T cell receptor beta chains listed below, sequenced in a study of Ad26.COV2.S vaccination and SARS-CoV-2 variants. The repertoire was sequenced with immunoSEQ multiplex PCR; TCRdb's copy has only in-frame clones and lacks some. This sample has approximately 480,000 clones; roughly 87% occur once, and the top ten carry over 10%. Treatment defined: 15 to 20 received Ad26.COV2.S at low or high dose, single or two shots; roughly 5 received placebo; per-sample allocation not given. The samples date from day 63 after the first vaccine or placebo injection. Material: peripheral blood, obtained in a trial of Ad26.COV2.S vaccine versus placebo. The receptors were gathered from a person aged 18 to 59 who received the Ad26.COV2.S COVID-19 vaccine or a placebo.

The rearrangement uses TRBV5-4 and TRBJ1-2; no clear D. The CDR3 is 16 residues long. The V gene lost 0 bases and the J gene lost 0 bases, with 12 bases spanning the gap. CDR1 SGHNT and CDR2 YYREEE come from the germline V gene (reference sequence). For the CDR3, the DNA is TGTGCCAGCAGCTTGGGGGGTTGGCAGGCTAACTATGGCTACACCTTC. Translation: CASSLGGWQANYGYTF.

The rearrangement uses TRBV7-9 and TRBJ2-7; D possibly corresponds to TRBD2 (5 bases). The germline V gene has CDR1 SEHNR and CDR2 FQNEAQ (reference sequence). Trimming took off 5 bases at V and 5 bases at J, with 19 bases between the two ends. The CDR3 loop spans 15 amino acids. This CDR3 is CASSPRELVAHEQYF. Here the CDR3 DNA reads TGTGCCAGCAGCCCGAGGGAACTAGTCGCCCACGAGCAGTACTTC.

The gene calls are TRBV3-1 (or the pseudogene TRBV3-2) and TRBJ1-2; D not resolved. V was cut by 3 bases and J by 6 bases, with 14 bases left in between. The CDR3 totals 14 residues. CDR1 is LGHDT, CDR2 YNNKEL, per germline (reference sequence). CDR3: CASSHPGASDGYTF. DNA for the CDR3: TGTGCCAGCAGCCACCCTGGAGCCTCGGATGGCTACACCTTC.

J is TRBJ2-1 and V is TRBV6-5, with D uncertain. Trimming shortened V by 5 bases and J by 4 bases, and 6 bases separated the two germline ends. Germline lookup yields CDR1 MNHEY and CDR2 SVGAGI. The CDR3 consists of 12 residues. DNA for the CDR3: TGTGCCAGCAGTAACCTTTACAATGAGCAGTTCTTC. As protein: CASSNLYNEQFF.

The genes are TRBV4-2 and TRBJ2-7; 15 bases map to TRBD2. The trim removed 4 bases at V and 5 bases at J, leaving 3 bases unmatched. The CDR3 is made up of 15 amino acids. The germline V gene has CDR1 LGHNA and CDR2 YNFKEQ. This chain's CDR3 is CASSLGLAGGNEQYF. CDR3 bases: TGTGCCAGCAGCCTGGGACTAGCGGGAGGTAACGAGCAGTACTTC.

V and J are TRBV19 and TRBJ2-4; 9 bases map to TRBD2. The CDR3 consists of 13 residues. The germline gives CDR1 LNHDA, CDR2 SQIVND (reference sequence). Unmatched junction bases numbered 6, after V lost 10 bases and J lost 5 bases. The DNA for the CDR3 is TGTGCCACCGCGGGAGGGGGCGAAAACATTCAGTACTTC. Encoded protein: CATAGGGENIQYF. Using reference TRBV19 and TRBJ2-4 for the parts outside the CDR3, the full variable domain is DGGITQSPKYLFRKEGQNVTLSCEQNLNHDAMYWYRQDPGQGLRLIYYSQIVNDFQKGDIAEGYSVSREKKESFPLTVTSAQKNPTAFYLCATAGGGENIQYFGAGTRLSVL.

This clone has only one observation. This chain connects TRBV5-1 to TRBJ1-1, with D tentatively TRBD1 (5 bases). CDR3 length: 14 residues. Germline CDR1 SGHRS, CDR2 YFSETQ. The V gene lost 2 bases and the J gene lost 3 bases, with 11 bases spanning the gap. The CDR3 spells CASSFRGAYTEAFF. The CDR3 bases are TGCGCCAGCAGCTTTCGGGGCGCTTACACTGAAGCTTTCTTT.

This chain links TRBV12-3 or TRBV12-4 with TRBJ2-5; D may be TRBD1 (6 bases). V shed 4 bases and J shed 6 bases, with 9 bases lying between them. The CDR3 is 12 residues long. In nucleotides, the CDR3 is TGTGCCAGCAGTTCCAGGGGTCAGACCCAGTACTTC. Translating it yields CASSSRGQTQYF.

This clone was seen just once. The chain is built from TRBV28 and TRBJ2-7, with D perhaps TRBD2 (6 bases). Per germline, CDR1 MDHEN and CDR2 SYDVKM. Trimming cost V 7 bases and J 6 bases, with 13 bases left between them. This CDR3 region has 12 residues. The CDR3 sequence is CASKEGRFEQYF. In nucleotides, the CDR3 is TGTGCCAGCAAGGAGGGGAGGTTCGAGCAGTACTTC.

This clone was observed a single time. V and J are TRBV5-1 and TRBJ2-1; 10 positions agree with TRBD2. With 5 bases clipped from V and 9 bases from J, the junction kept 8 bases outside the gene matches. Per germline, CDR1 SGHRS and CDR2 YFSETQ. This CDR3 spans 14 amino acids. The chain's CDR3 is CASSPLAGAAEQFF. The CDR3 nucleotides are TGCGCCAGCAGTCCCCTAGCGGGAGCGGCTGAGCAGTTCTTC.

The genes are TRBV20-1 and TRBJ2-7, with D unclear. In germline, CDR1 is DFQATT, CDR2 SNEGSKA (reference sequence). V lost 2 bases, J lost 5 bases, and 7 bases lay in between. The CDR3 is made up of 11 amino acids. The CDR3 nucleotides are TGCAGTGCTAGAATCACAGACGAGCAGTACTTC. Protein sequence: CSARITDEQYF.

The J gene is TRBJ2-2, the V gene TRBV19; D is unclear. Trimming took off 3 bases at V and 5 bases at J, with 7 bases between the two ends. Germline-derived CDR1 and CDR2 are LNHDA and SQIVND (reference sequence). The CDR3 totals 13 residues. The CDR3 here is CASSMLGTGELFF. The CDR3 coding sequence is TGTGCCAGTAGTATGCTCGGTACCGGGGAGCTGTTTTTT.

This sequence joins TRBV13 and TRBJ1-5; D is unclear. This CDR3 is 14 amino acids long. Per germline, CDR1 PRHDT and CDR2 FYEKMQ (reference sequence). V dropped 4 bases and J dropped 0 bases, with 7 bases sitting between them. DNA of the CDR3: TGTGCCAGCAGCTCCCCAGGTAGCAATCAGCCCCAGCATTTT. Amino acids: CASSSPGSNQPQHF.

This rearrangement joins TRBV4-1 to TRBJ2-1; 11 bases align to TRBD2. This CDR3 has 16 residues. CDR1 is MGHRA, CDR2 YSYEKL, per germline. The V gene end was trimmed by 0 bases and the J gene end by 4 bases; junction bases not matched to a gene: 2. The CDR3 region is CASSQEGTSGYNEQFF. The CDR3 nucleotides read TGCGCCAGCAGCCAAGAGGGGACTAGCGGATACAATGAGCAGTTCTTC.

The chain combines TRBV6-5 with TRBJ2-3; perhaps D is TRBD1 or TRBD2 (5 bases each). There are 12 residues in the CDR3. Trimming removed 6 bases at V and 6 bases at J, with 10 bases between. Germline V gene sequence: CDR1 MNHEY, CDR2 SVGAGI. CDR3 nucleotide sequence: TGTGCCAGCAGCCCCGGGGCCGATACGCAGTATTTT. It encodes CASSPGADTQYF.

This clone has only one observation. The V and J genes are TRBV5-6 and TRBJ1-5; D uncertain. The CDR3 sequence is 14 residues long. V lost 2 bases to trimming and J lost 4 bases, with 10 bases between them. The germline V gene encodes CDR1 SGHDT and CDR2 YYEEEE. The CDR3 sequence is CASSFGRSNQPQHF. The CDR3 nucleotides read TGTGCCAGCAGCTTCGGACGCAGTAATCAGCCCCAGCATTTT.

As regards this clone: The sample has other DNA sequences that encode this CDR3 too. V usage is TRBV15 and J usage is TRBJ1-2; D remains ambiguous. The germline V gene has CDR1 LNHNV and CDR2 YYDKDF (reference sequence). V was cut by 1 base and J by 2 bases, with 5 bases left in between. The CDR3 covers 13 residues. In nucleotides, the CDR3 is TGTGCCACCAGCAGAGCCCCCAACTATGGCTACACCTTC. This gives the protein CATSRAPNYGYTF. Drawing the rest from reference TRBV15 and TRBJ1-2, the complete variable domain is DAMVIQNPRYQVTQFGKPVTLSCSQTLNHNVMYWYQQKSSQAPKLLFHYYDKDFNNEADTPDNFQSRRPNTSFCFLDIRSPGLGDTAMYLCATSRAPNYGYTFGSGTRLTVV.

In its sample, this clone was seen once. V and J are TRBV29-1 and TRBJ2-1, with unresolved D. From germline, CDR1 is SQVTM and CDR2 ANQGSEA. The CDR3 is 14 amino acids. The ends were cut back, 6 bases at V and 6 bases at J, with 18 bases in the middle. The CDR3 loop reads CSVNGPRSRNEQFF. The CDR3 DNA reads as TGCAGCGTAAACGGACCCAGAAGCCGCAATGAGCAGTTCTTC.

The V and J genes are TRBV25-1 and TRBJ2-1, with D perhaps given as TRBD1 or TRBD2 (5 bases each). CDR3 length: 15 amino acids. Trimming removed 3 bases at V and 3 bases at J, with 12 bases between. CDR1 and CDR2 (germline): MGHDK, SYGVNS. CDR3 region: CASSEGDGYYNEQFF. DNA of the CDR3: TGTGCCAGCAGTGAGGGGGACGGATACTACAATGAGCAGTTCTTC.

The chain recombines TRBV2 with TRBJ1-1, with a weak D call TRBD1 (6 bases). The length of the CDR3 is 13 residues. The V gene lost 6 bases and the J gene lost 5 bases, with 13 bases spanning the gap. The V gene's germline CDR1 is SNHLY and CDR2 FYNNEI. CDR3 protein: CASRDTGRTEAFF. In DNA, the CDR3 is TGTGCCAGCAGGGACACAGGGAGGACTGAAGCTTTCTTT.

The count of this clone is one. The chain employs TRBV5-6 and TRBJ2-7; 8 bases are shared with TRBD2. Germline V gene sequence: CDR1 SGHDT, CDR2 YYEEEE. The ends lost 3 bases at V and 7 bases at J; junction bases unmatched: 0. CDR3 length equals 11 residues. In nucleotides, the CDR3 is TGTGCCAGCAGCTCGGGAGGGGAGCAGTACTTC. Translating gives CASSSGGEQYF.